This T cell receptor (beta chain) was recovered during a study of regulatory T cells in long-lasting Graves disease. Study findings and constraints: Persistent cases favored TRBV28, TRBJ1-2 and TRBJ2-5. Peripheral blood, not thyroid tissue, was the sole material studied.

This clonotype was seen only a few times. Its antigen remains unknown. According to the study, TCR beta libraries were built with iRepertoire HTBI primers and CDR3-region Arm-PCR. In TCRdb, the multiplex PCR reads were re-called with MiXCR into one record per CDR3 protein. Of under 800,000 distinct CDR3 sequences listed, roughly 15% were seen once; the top ten hold approximately 18%. Germline V gene data show CDR1 as SGDLS and CDR2 as YYNGEE. The J segment lost 4 bases and the V segment lost 6 bases, leaving 12 bases of the junction unmatched. The CDR3 extends over 16 amino acids. Time point of the sample: newly diagnosed GD, antithyroid drugs for less than 3 months. PBMCs were the source of the RNA used for TCR sequencing. Graves' disease was diagnosed by American Thyroid Association guidelines. This same sample was also taken into another study, of T cells in Graves' hyperthyroidism and ophthalmopathy. That paper adds: The HTBI primer set drove a first-round RT-PCR of the TCR CDR3.

The rearrangement uses TRBV9 and TRBJ2-1; the match to TRBD1 covers 8 bases. Material: peripheral blood mononuclear cells (PBMCs), obtained at new diagnosis, from a patient treated with antithyroid drugs. This clonotype originated in a woman aged 25 to 39 with Graves disease. CDR3 DNA: TGTGCCAGCACCCCTACTGGGACAGGAATTTACAATGAGCAGTTCTTC. This encodes CASTPTGTGIYNEQFF.